The rows below give T cell receptor beta chains drawn from one sample of a study of T cells in Graves' hyperthyroidism and ophthalmopathy. MiXCR, applied by TCRdb to the multiplex PCR reads, yields one record per CDR3 protein. Among under 400,000 distinct CDR3 sequences, around 15% were seen once, and the ten largest hold about 20%. The sequenced material came from blood. These receptors originate from a woman aged 60-75 years with Graves' ophthalmopathy. The CDR3 runs from the conserved cysteine through the conserved F or W. The D gene is left open where the match is weak. Size is stated for part of the rows, as once, few or many counts, or as a class when the clone is expanded.

v_gene	j_gene	d_gene	abundance	len	CDR3aa	CDR3nt
TRBV29-1	TRBJ2-2	NA	many	13	CSVESGNTGELFF	TGCAGCGTTGAATCGGGGAACACCGGGGAGCTGTTTTTT
TRBV2	TRBJ2-5	NA	many	14	CASSVPGQHSPKYF	TGTGCCAGCAGTGTACCGGGACAACACTCTCCAAAGTACTTC
TRBV5-1	TRBJ2-1	NA	NA	15	CASSFLGVSYNEQFF	TGCGCCAGCAGCTTTTTGGGGGTCTCCTACAATGAGCAGTTCTTC
TRBV6-2/TRBV6-3	TRBJ2-7	TRBD1	NA	15	CASSGNRGQGYEQYF	TGTGCCAGCAGTGGAAACAGGGGGCAGGGCTACGAGCAGTACTTC
TRBV5-1	TRBJ1-1	NA	many	15	CASRRGLGRNTEAFF	TGCGCCAGCAGACGAGGACTGGGACGGAACACTGAAGCTTTCTTT
TRBV7-2	TRBJ1-2	NA	NA	13	CASSYGISYGYTF	TGTGCCAGCAGCTATGGGATATCCTATGGCTACACCTTC
TRBV5-5	TRBJ2-7	NA	many	14	CASSLETPRDEQYF	TGTGCCAGCAGCTTGGAGACCCCGCGCGACGAGCAGTACTTC
TRBV28	TRBJ1-3	TRBD1	many	17	CASSLWGQPSSGNTIYF	TGTGCCAGCAGTTTATGGGGACAGCCGAGCTCTGGAAACACCATATATTTT
TRBV24-1	TRBJ1-6	TRBD1	many	15	CATSDSGQDNSPLHF	TGTGCCACCAGTGATTCGGGACAGGATAATTCACCCCTCCACTTT
TRBV11-2	TRBJ1-4	TRBD1	NA	15	CASSLQGARHEKLFF	TGTGCCAGCAGCTTACAGGGGGCAAGGCATGAAAAACTGTTTTTT
TRBV20-1	TRBJ2-7	NA	NA	12	CSARGSTYEQYF	TGCAGTGCTAGAGGATCGACATACGAGCAGTACTTC
TRBV6-1	TRBJ2-7	TRBD2	NA	14	CASLPGLAGREQYF	TGTGCCAGCCTGCCGGGACTAGCGGGACGGGAGCAGTACTTC
TRBV11-2	TRBJ2-5	TRBD2	many	16	CASSPRGASGEETQYF	TGTGCCAGCAGCCCCCGGGGAGCTAGCGGGGAAGAGACCCAGTACTTC
TRBV5-1	TRBJ1-1	NA	many	14	CASSITTGNTEAFF	TGCGCCAGCAGCATAACAACAGGGAACACTGAAGCTTTCTTT
TRBV5-1	TRBJ2-2	NA	many	15	CASSFTGRNTGELFF	TGCGCCAGCAGCTTCACAGGGCGAAACACCGGGGAGCTGTTTTTT
TRBV28	TRBJ1-4	NA	few	13	CASSLPANEKLFF	TGTGCCAGCAGTTTGCCGGCTAATGAAAAACTGTTTTTT
TRBV3-1	TRBJ2-1	TRBD1	many	17	CASSPGTGGRSYNEQFF	TGTGCCAGCAGCCCTGGGACAGGGGGCAGGTCCTACAATGAGCAGTTCTTC
TRBV7-8	TRBJ2-3	TRBD2	many	16	CASSLGSGKNTDTQYF	TGTGCCAGCAGCTTAGGTAGCGGGAAAAACACAGATACGCAGTATTTT
TRBV20-1	TRBJ2-1	TRBD2	few	13	CSANSGKYNEQFF	TGCAGTGCTAATAGCGGGAAGTACAATGAGCAGTTCTTC
TRBV28	TRBJ1-2	TRBD1	many	11	CAVQGPYGYTF	TGTGCCGTACAGGGGCCCTATGGCTACACCTTC
TRBV4-1	TRBJ1-2	TRBD1	many	16	CASSQDGTGGVYGYTF	TGCGCCAGCAGCCAAGATGGGACAGGGGGAGTGTATGGCTACACCTTC
TRBV13	TRBJ2-3	TRBD2	few	15	CASSLGARGGDTQYF	TGTGCCAGCAGCTTAGGGGCCCGCGGGGGAGATACGCAGTATTTT
TRBV6-1	TRBJ2-3	TRBD1	many	16	CASSSGTGSSTDTQYF	TGTGCCAGCAGTTCAGGGACAGGCTCGAGCACAGATACGCAGTATTTT
TRBV6-6	TRBJ1-2	NA	NA	16	CASSYSGRGGGDGYTF	TGTGCCAGCAGTTACTCGGGTCGCGGGGGCGGTGATGGCTACACCTTC
TRBV7-2	TRBJ2-3	TRBD2	NA	18	CASSLGGGGAGGTDTQYF	TGTGCCAGCAGCTTAGGGGGTGGTGGAGCGGGAGGGACAGATACGCAGTATTTT
TRBV20-1	TRBJ2-3	TRBD2	NA	16	CSARDVNAGGGDTQYF	TGCAGTGCTAGAGATGTGAACGCGGGAGGCGGAGATACGCAGTATTTT
TRBV4-2	TRBJ1-6	NA	NA	14	CASSRGTYNSPLHF	TGTGCCAGCTCCCGGGGCACCTATAATTCACCCCTCCACTTT
TRBV5-6	TRBJ1-3	NA	NA	13	CASSSEGIHTIYF	TGTGCCAGCAGCTCTGAGGGTATCCACACCATATATTTT
TRBV4-1	TRBJ1-5	NA	NA	15	CASSLGRDSNQPQHF	TGCGCCAGCAGCTTGGGAAGGGACAGCAATCAGCCCCAGCATTTT
TRBV20-1	TRBJ2-5	TRBD1	many	14	CSAEDRDLQETQYF	TGCAGTGCTGAGGACAGGGACCTCCAAGAGACCCAGTACTTC
TRBV5-1	TRBJ1-6	NA	few	14	CASSLAPRGSPLHF	TGCGCCAGCAGCTTGGCCCCCAGGGGTTCACCCCTCCACTTT
TRBV11-2	TRBJ2-3	TRBD2	many	15	CASSSSSGMADTQYF	TGTGCCAGCAGCTCCTCTAGCGGGATGGCAGATACGCAGTATTTT
TRBV29-1	TRBJ1-1	NA	many	14	CSVGAGYSRTEAFF	TGCAGCGTCGGCGCGGGTTACTCTAGGACTGAAGCTTTCTTT
TRBV28	TRBJ1-1	NA	few	13	CASSPTGRTEAFF	TGTGCCAGCAGCCCCACGGGGCGGACTGAAGCTTTCTTT
TRBV15	TRBJ2-7	TRBD1	many	13	CATSRDRVYEQYF	TGTGCCACCAGCAGGGACAGGGTTTACGAGCAGTACTTC
TRBV29-1	TRBJ2-1	NA	NA	12	CSSSPSYNEQFF	TGCAGCTCCAGTCCCTCCTACAATGAGCAGTTCTTC
TRBV7-8	TRBJ2-7	TRBD2	many	15	CASSLGAGGFYEQYF	TGTGCCAGCAGCTTAGGGGCGGGAGGGTTCTACGAGCAGTACTTC
TRBV5-6	TRBJ1-5	NA	NA	12	CASSFGLQPQHF	TGTGCCAGCAGCTTTGGGTTACAGCCCCAGCATTTT
TRBV2	TRBJ2-2	NA	many	13	CASARARDGELFF	TGTGCCAGCGCAAGGGCGCGCGACGGGGAGCTGTTTTTT
TRBV20-1	TRBJ2-3	TRBD2	once	19	CSAQPLPTSGRAGTDTQYF	TGCAGTGCTCAACCCTTGCCGACTAGCGGGAGGGCCGGGACAGATACGCAGTATTTT
TRBV20-1	TRBJ2-3	NA	many	12	CSAPRGGDTQYF	TGCAGTGCTCCCAGGGGAGGAGATACGCAGTATTTT
TRBV28	TRBJ2-1	NA	many	16	CASSLIGGLYINEQFF	TGTGCCAGCAGTTTGATTGGGGGACTCTACATCAATGAGCAGTTCTTC
TRBV27	TRBJ1-1	NA	NA	17	CACSPLGGALGNTEAFF	TGTGCCTGCAGTCCCCTCGGAGGCGCCCTCGGGAACACTGAAGCTTTCTTT
TRBV20-1	TRBJ1-1	NA	NA	13	CSTWGLTNTEAFF	TGCAGTACTTGGGGCCTCACGAACACTGAAGCTTTCTTT
TRBV7-8	TRBJ1-4	NA	NA	15	CASSRIGLGGEKLFF	TGTGCCAGCAGCCGGATCGGACTTGGGGGTGAAAAACTGTTTTTT
TRBV10-3	TRBJ1-5	NA	NA	14	CAIKGTREGQPQHF	TGTGCCATCAAGGGAACACGGGAGGGTCAGCCCCAGCATTTT
TRBV3-1	TRBJ2-1	NA	many	17	CASSQERSASAGDEQFF	TGTGCCAGCAGCCAAGAGCGTTCGGCTAGCGCCGGGGATGAGCAGTTCTTC
TRBV20-1	TRBJ2-3	NA	few	17	CSVTWRAGPGRTDTQYF	TGCAGTGTGACTTGGCGGGCCGGGCCGGGACGCACAGATACGCAGTATTTT
TRBV6-5	TRBJ2-7	NA	many	13	CASSYQGPNEQYF	TGTGCCAGCAGTTATCAGGGGCCTAACGAGCAGTACTTC
TRBV20-1	TRBJ2-2	TRBD1	few	18	CSARDSFSGTGKAGELFF	TGCAGTGCTAGAGATAGCTTTTCCGGGACAGGGAAGGCCGGGGAGCTGTTTTTT
TRBV7-6	TRBJ2-1	NA	many	16	CASSLAGGAGFNEQFF	TGTGCCAGCAGCTTAGCCGGAGGAGCAGGTTTCAATGAGCAGTTCTTC
TRBV25-1	TRBJ1-2	NA	NA	12	CASSEGVEGYTF	TGTGCCAGCAGTGAAGGGGTTGAGGGCTACACCTTC
TRBV7-9	TRBJ2-3	NA	NA	17	CASSYPARPGSTDTQYF	TGTGCCAGCAGCTACCCCGCCCGGCCGGGGAGCACAGATACGCAGTATTTT
TRBV3-1	TRBJ2-7	TRBD1	NA	17	CASSQEVPTGAGHEQYF	TGTGCCAGCAGCCAAGAGGTTCCGACAGGGGCGGGCCACGAGCAGTACTTC
TRBV11-2	TRBJ2-7	NA	many	16	CASSNRESRRAYEQYF	TGTGCCAGCAGCAATCGGGAGAGTCGACGGGCCTACGAGCAGTACTTC
TRBV28	TRBJ1-5	TRBD1	NA	14	CASRSHRGHQPQHF	TGTGCCAGCAGGTCACACAGGGGCCATCAGCCCCAGCATTTT
TRBV11-2	TRBJ2-3	NA	many	16	CASSPAALTITDTQYF	TGTGCCAGCAGCCCAGCCGCCCTGACCATCACAGATACGCAGTATTTT
TRBV6-1	TRBJ2-7	NA	many	13	CASSPGAHYEQYF	TGTGCCAGCAGTCCCGGGGCTCACTACGAGCAGTACTTC
TRBV4-1	TRBJ2-1	NA	few	15	CASSPREISYNEQFF	TGCGCCAGCAGCCCACGGGAGATATCCTACAATGAGCAGTTCTTC